The subject of this entry is one T cell receptor (beta chain). An end of the junction does not agree with germline; a read error may underlie this. In the original processing: Estimates of nucleated cell counts were drawn from the amplification of reference gene primers. Libraries were prepared by immunoSEQ multiplex PCR; TCRdb keeps only in-frame clonotypes and omits some of them. V and J calls and clone size follow that table, whereas D and trimming were derived from the DNA. The sample consists of 60,000 or so clones, nearly 80% of them appearing once. This sample is drawn from a study of blood T cell repertoires in COVID-19. Overall study context: Collection of acute and convalescent COVID-19 samples took place in the United States, Italy and Spain. The analysed material was cDNA or gDNA that came from T cells, B-cell-depleted T cells, or PBMCs.

This CDR3 region has 13 residues. The germline gives CDR1 MDHEN, CDR2 SYDVKM. The rearrangement joins TRBV28 to TRBJ1-2; TRBD1 matches 7 bases. The source of this sequence is a human donor in a cohort sampled during active COVID-19. The sequenced sample consisted of peripheral blood. The CDR3 coding sequence is TGTGCCAGCAGTACCCTAACGGGACAGTTTAGTCTCTTC. Translated, it gives CASSTLTGQFSLF.